Below are 21 T cell receptor beta chains sequenced from a single sample in a study of blood T cell repertoires in COVID-19. Here immunoSEQ multiplex PCR was the method, and the copy in TCRdb shows in-frame clones only, minus some. Here the sample spans more than 15,000 clones, 81% being singletons. Sequencing was done on a sample of peripheral blood. Receptors were obtained from a middle-aged man with active or convalescent COVID-19.

This rearrangement joins TRBV7-9 to TRBJ1-1; tentatively, D is TRBD1 (5 bases). This CDR3 spans 16 amino acids. CDR1 is SEHNR and CDR2 is FQNEAQ in the germline V gene (reference sequence). V lost 5 bases and J lost 7, with 23 bases in between. The CDR3 DNA reads as TGTGCCAGCAGCCCAGTGGTGGGGGGAGGAATGGGTGAAGCTTTCTTT. It codes for CASSPVVGGGMGEAFF.

The genes are TRBV27 and TRBJ2-1, with 7 bases aligning to TRBD1. Looked up from germline, CDR1 is MNHEY and CDR2 is SMNVEV (reference sequence). The CDR3 sequence is 13 residues long. V dropped 5 bases and J dropped 7; count of bases not matched to a gene: 5. CDR3 amino acids: CASSPTGVNEQFF. DNA for the CDR3: TGTGCCAGCAGTCCCACAGGGGTGAATGAGCAGTTCTTC.

The gene calls are TRBV6-6 and TRBJ1-5, with a tentative D call TRBD1 (6 bases). Germline V lookup: CDR1 MNHNY, CDR2 SVGAGI (reference sequence). V gave up 6 bases and J gave up 6 bases, with 12 bases separating them. CDR3 size: 13 residues. CDR3 sequence reads: CASSPQGSQPQHF. The CDR3 coding sequence is TGTGCCAGCAGCCCACAGGGAAGTCAGCCCCAGCATTTT.

The gene calls are TRBV4-3 and TRBJ2-7, with D possibly matching TRBD2 (6 bases). Germline CDR1 is LGHNA and CDR2 is YSLEER. The CDR3 loop spans 15 amino acids. The V end lost 0 bases, the J end lost 5 bases, and 14 bases lay between the germline ends. The CDR3 reads CASSQDDRRDHEQYF. CDR3 coding DNA: TGCGCCAGCAGCCAAGATGATAGGAGGGACCACGAGCAGTACTTC.

The chain employs TRBV5-6 and TRBJ1-2, with a tentative D call TRBD1 (5 bases). The V and J ends lost 0 bases and 8 bases respectively, with 11 bases between them. CDR1 and CDR2 from the germline V gene are SGHDT and YYEEEE. The CDR3 is made up of 13 amino acids. Here the CDR3 DNA reads TGTGCCAGCAGCTTGGTGGCAGGGCGAGGCTACACCTTC. Translation gives CASSLVAGRGYTF.

The chain uses TRBV11-2 and TRBJ1-3; D is perhaps TRBD1 (6 bases). Germline-derived CDR1 and CDR2 are SGHAT and FQNNGV. The CDR3 extends over 14 amino acids. The ends were cut back, 7 bases at V and 3 bases at J, with 13 bases in the middle. The CDR3 region is CASNRGAFGNTIYF. CDR3 bases: TGTGCCAGCAACCGGGGGGCTTTTGGAAACACCATATATTTT.

The V call is TRBV27, the J call TRBJ1-1; D ambiguous. Looked up from germline, CDR1 is MNHEY and CDR2 is SMNVEV (reference sequence). V lost 8 bases and J lost 4, with 11 bases in between. The length of the CDR3 is 12 residues. In DNA form, the CDR3 reads TGTGCCAGCCGAACGATCGGCACTGAAGCTTTCTTT. This codes for CASRTIGTEAFF.

This clone was counted a few times. This chain links TRBV7-2 with TRBJ1-3; D not resolved. CDR3 length: 14 amino acids. In germline, CDR1 is SGHTA, CDR2 FQGNSA. The germline V and J ends were trimmed by 6 bases and 0 bases, with 9 bases remaining between them. CDR3 amino acids: CASRDGSSGNTIYF. The CDR3 DNA reads TGTGCCAGCAGGGACGGGAGCTCTGGAAACACCATATATTTT.

This clone has only a few counts. V usage is TRBV7-2 and J usage is TRBJ1-6; D might be TRBD1 (6 bases). Germline loops: CDR1 SGHTA, CDR2 FQGNSA. The CDR3 has 18 residues. The V gene lost 5 bases and the J gene lost 4 bases, with 21 bases spanning the gap. CDR3 in DNA: TGTGCCAGCAGCCTCGGGTTTTTCCCCGGACAGTATAATTCACCCCTCCACTTT. It translates to CASSLGFFPGQYNSPLHF.

J is TRBJ2-5 and V is TRBV7-2; TRBD2 agrees at 9 bases. The CDR3 totals 15 residues. Germline CDR1 SGHTA, CDR2 FQGNSA. The V segment lost 1 base and the J segment 3 bases; nucleotides outside the gene matches: 3. CDR3 DNA: TGTGCCAGCAGCTTAGTGCGGGGGGGAGAAGAGACCCAGTACTTC. As protein: CASSLVRGGEETQYF. Drawing the rest from reference TRBV7-2 and TRBJ2-5, the complete variable domain is GAGVSQSPSNKVTEKGKDVELRCDPISGHTALYWYRQSLGQGLEFLIYFQGNSAPDKSGLPSDRFSAERTGGSVSTLTIQRTQQEDSAVYLCASSLVRGGEETQYFGPGTRLLVL.

The genes are TRBV30 and TRBJ1-5; 7 nucleotides agree with TRBD1. The V gene end was trimmed by 4 bases and the J gene end by 4 bases; junction bases not matched to a gene: 4. CDR1 and CDR2 from the germline V gene are GTSNPN and SVGIG (reference sequence). The CDR3 covers 13 residues. Here the CDR3 reads CAWNRQGNQPQHF. Here the CDR3 DNA reads TGTGCCTGGAATCGACAGGGAAATCAGCCCCAGCATTTT.

This sequence joins TRBV5-6 and TRBJ2-1; TRBD1 is a possible D gene (7 bases). V gave up 3 bases and J gave up 7 bases, with 17 bases separating them. CDR3 size: 15 residues. Germline CDR1 and CDR2: SGHDT and YYEEEE. CDR3 amino acids: CASSSGGLRGNEQFF. Written as DNA, the CDR3 is TGTGCCAGCAGCTCAGGGGGGCTACGGGGTAATGAGCAGTTCTTC.

This chain joins TRBV30 and TRBJ1-3; D unclear. In germline, CDR1 is GTSNPN, CDR2 SVGIG (reference sequence). The CDR3 is made up of 14 amino acids. Trimming cost V 3 bases and J 3 bases, with 12 bases left between them. Here the CDR3 reads CAWSRLLDGNTIYF. The CDR3 bases are TGTGCCTGGAGCAGGCTACTGGATGGAAACACCATATATTTT.

A single count supports this clone. V is TRBV28 and J is TRBJ2-2, with D possibly TRBD2 on 6 matching bases. The V end lost 4 bases, the J end lost 2 bases, and 11 bases lay between the germline ends. Germline loops: CDR1 MDHEN, CDR2 SYDVKM. The CDR3 length is 15 residues. CDR3 nucleotide sequence: TGTGCCAGCAGTTCAAGGCGGGACAACACCGGGGAGCTGTTTTTT. Translated: CASSSRRDNTGELFF.

This clone was detected only a few times. The chain couples TRBV5-6 to TRBJ1-4; D is possibly TRBD1 (6 bases). The V end lost 6 bases, the J end lost 7 bases, and 13 bases lay between the germline ends. Germline V gene data show CDR1 as SGHDT and CDR2 as YYEEEE. There are 13 residues in the CDR3. The CDR3 reads CASTQGQAEKLFF. DNA for the CDR3: TGTGCCAGCACCCAGGGGCAGGCTGAAAAACTGTTTTTT.

The rearrangement links TRBV12-5 to TRBJ2-4; possible D gene TRBD1, 6 bases. The germline gives CDR1 LGHNT, CDR2 FRNRAP. V gave up 6 bases and J gave up 0 bases, with 15 bases separating them. The CDR3 sequence is 16 residues long. The CDR3 is CASGPRQVLAKNIQYF. The CDR3 DNA sequence: TGTGCTAGTGGACCACGACAGGTTCTAGCCAAAAACATTCAGTACTTC. The full variable domain, its missing parts supplied by reference TRBV12-5 and TRBJ2-4, is DARVTQTPRHKVTEMGQEVTMRCQPILGHNTVFWYRQTMMQGLELLAYFRNRAPLDDSGMPKDRFSAEMPDATLATLKIQPSEPRDSAVYFCASGPRQVLAKNIQYFGAGTRLSVL.

This chain uses TRBV7-2 with TRBJ1-5; 8 nucleotides line up with TRBD1. The CDR3 contains 15 residues. V gave up 8 bases and J gave up 1 base; unmatched junction bases: 7. From germline, CDR1 is SGHTA and CDR2 FQGNSA. For the CDR3, the DNA is TGTGCCAGCTCCCCCAGGACAGGGAGCAATCAGCCCCAGCATTTT. Protein: CASSPRTGSNQPQHF.

The chain links TRBV3-1 (or the pseudogene TRBV3-2) to TRBJ2-7; 7 bases are a match to TRBD1. The CDR3 spans 14 residues. V was clipped by 4 bases and J by 4 bases; unmatched bases: 7. CDR1 and CDR2 from the germline V gene are LGHDT and YNNKEL (reference sequence). In nucleotides, the CDR3 is TGTGCCAGCAGCCCTACTCGGGACAGATACGAGCAGTACTTC. Protein product: CASSPTRDRYEQYF.

V is TRBV4-1 and J is TRBJ2-5; 9 nucleotides agree with TRBD2. V lost 1 base, J lost 3 bases, and 6 bases stayed unmatched. Germline-derived CDR1 and CDR2 are MGHRA and YSYEKL. This CDR3 region has 16 residues. CDR3 nucleotides: TGCGCCAGCAGCCAAGGTAGCGGGGGCCTTGAAGAGACCCAGTACTTC. It codes for CASSQGSGGLEETQYF.

The chain recombines TRBV19 with TRBJ1-6, with 7 positions matching TRBD1. This CDR3 is 14 amino acids long. V trimming: 4 bases; J trimming: 9 bases; junction bases outside the gene matches: 6. Germline V gene sequence: CDR1 LNHDA, CDR2 SQIVND (reference sequence). The DNA of the CDR3 is TGTGCCAGTAGTAACTCACACAGGGGTTCACCCCTCCACTTT. Translating it yields CASSNSHRGSPLHF. The whole variable domain, remainder taken from reference TRBV19 and TRBJ1-6, is DGGITQSPKYLFRKEGQNVTLSCEQNLNHDAMYWYRQDPGQGLRLIYYSQIVNDFQKGDIAEGYSVSREKKESFPLTVTSAQKNPTAFYLCASSNSHRGSPLHFGNGTRLTVT.

This CDR3 is CASRTPGDTQYF. CDR3 nucleotides: TGTGCCAGTAGGACCCCGGGGGATACGCAGTATTTT. V usage is TRBV3-1 (or the pseudogene TRBV3-2) and J usage is TRBJ2-3, with a tentative D call TRBD2 (5 bases). The CDR3 runs 12 residues. In germline, CDR1 is LGHDT, CDR2 YNNKEL (reference sequence). The V end was cut by 9 bases, the J end by 6 bases, with 13 bases between.